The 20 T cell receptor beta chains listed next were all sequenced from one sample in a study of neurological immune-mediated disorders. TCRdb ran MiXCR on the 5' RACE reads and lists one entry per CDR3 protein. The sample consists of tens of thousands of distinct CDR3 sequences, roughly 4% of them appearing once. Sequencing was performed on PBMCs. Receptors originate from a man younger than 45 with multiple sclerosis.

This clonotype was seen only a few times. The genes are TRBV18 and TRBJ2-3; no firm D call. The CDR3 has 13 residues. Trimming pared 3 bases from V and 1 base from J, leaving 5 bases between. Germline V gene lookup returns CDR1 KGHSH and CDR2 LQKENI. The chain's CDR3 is CASSPAGTDTQYF. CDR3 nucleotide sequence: TGTGCCAGCTCACCGGCGGGCACAGATACGCAGTATTTT.

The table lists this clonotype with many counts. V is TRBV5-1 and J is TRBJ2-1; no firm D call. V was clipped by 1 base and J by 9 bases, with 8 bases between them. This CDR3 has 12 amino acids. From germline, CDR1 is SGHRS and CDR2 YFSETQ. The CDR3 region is CASSLTTGEQFF. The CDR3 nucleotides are TGCGCCAGCAGCTTGACTACGGGTGAGCAGTTCTTC.

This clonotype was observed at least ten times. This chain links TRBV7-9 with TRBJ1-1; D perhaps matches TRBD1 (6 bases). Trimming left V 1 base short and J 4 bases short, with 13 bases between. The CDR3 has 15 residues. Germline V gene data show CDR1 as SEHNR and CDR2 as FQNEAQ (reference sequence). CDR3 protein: CASSLGTGPVTEAFF. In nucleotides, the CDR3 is TGTGCCAGCAGCTTAGGTACAGGGCCAGTCACTGAAGCTTTCTTT.

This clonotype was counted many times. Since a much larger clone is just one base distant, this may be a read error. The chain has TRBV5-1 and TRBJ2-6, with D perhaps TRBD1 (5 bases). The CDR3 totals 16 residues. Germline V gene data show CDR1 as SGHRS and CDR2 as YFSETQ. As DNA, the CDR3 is TGCGCCAGCTATGCGTCCCCCAGTTCTGGGGCCAAAGTCCTGACTTTC. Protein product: CASYASPSSGAKVLTF.

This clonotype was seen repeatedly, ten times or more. The CDR3 loop reads CASSLAGGKTGELFF. The CDR3 nucleotides read TGTGCCAGCAGTTTAGCGGGAGGTAAAACCGGGGAGCTGTTTTTT. The gene calls are TRBV28 and TRBJ2-2, with 8 bases matching TRBD2. Germline loops: CDR1 MDHEN, CDR2 SYDVKM. The CDR3 is 15 amino acids. Trimming cost V 2 bases and J 5 bases; bases outside gene matches: 4.

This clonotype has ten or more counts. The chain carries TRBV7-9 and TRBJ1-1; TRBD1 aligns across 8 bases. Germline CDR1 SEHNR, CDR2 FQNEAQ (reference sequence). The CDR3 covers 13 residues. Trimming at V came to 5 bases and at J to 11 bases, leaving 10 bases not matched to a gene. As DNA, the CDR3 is TGTGCCAGCAGCAAGACAGGGGTTCTGTTGGCTTTCTTT. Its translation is CASSKTGVLLAFF.

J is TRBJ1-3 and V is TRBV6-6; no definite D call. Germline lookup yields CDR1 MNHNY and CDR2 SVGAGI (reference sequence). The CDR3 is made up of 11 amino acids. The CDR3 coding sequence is TGTTCTACACTCTCTGGAAACACCATATATTTT. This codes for CSTLSGNTIYF.

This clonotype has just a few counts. The CDR3 reads CASSDYELAGTDTQYF. DNA for the CDR3: TGTGCCAGCAGTGACTACGAACTAGCGGGCACAGATACGCAGTATTTT. This sequence joins TRBV6-1 and TRBJ2-3; 8 positions agree with TRBD2. The V gene end was trimmed by 3 bases and the J gene end by 1 base; junction bases not matched to a gene: 6. The CDR3 has 16 residues. Germline V gene lookup returns CDR1 MNHNS and CDR2 SASEGT.

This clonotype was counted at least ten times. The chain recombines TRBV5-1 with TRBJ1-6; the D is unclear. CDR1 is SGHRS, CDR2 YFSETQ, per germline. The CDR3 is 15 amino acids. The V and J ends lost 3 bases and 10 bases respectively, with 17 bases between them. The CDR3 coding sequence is TGCGCCAGCAGCTCGAGTGGGCAGCAAGCATCACCCCTCCACTTT. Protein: CASSSSGQQASPLHF.

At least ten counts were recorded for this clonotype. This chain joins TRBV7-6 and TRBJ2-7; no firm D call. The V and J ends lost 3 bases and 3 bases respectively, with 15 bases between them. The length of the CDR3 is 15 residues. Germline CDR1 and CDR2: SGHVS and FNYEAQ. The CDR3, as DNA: TGTGCCAGCAGCTTGCTGGCGGAAAATGTCTACGAGCAGTACTTC. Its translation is CASSLLAENVYEQYF.

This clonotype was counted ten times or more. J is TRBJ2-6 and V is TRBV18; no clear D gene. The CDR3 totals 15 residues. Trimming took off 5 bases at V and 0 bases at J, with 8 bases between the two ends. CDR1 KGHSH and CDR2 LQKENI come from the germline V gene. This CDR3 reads CASSSPNSGANVLTF. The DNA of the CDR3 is TGTGCCAGCTCATCCCCGAACTCTGGGGCCAACGTCCTGACTTTC. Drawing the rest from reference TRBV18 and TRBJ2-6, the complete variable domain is NAGVMQNPRHLVRRRGQEARLRCSPMKGHSHVYWYRQLPEEGLKFMVYLQKENIIDESGMPKERFSAEFPKEGPSILRIQQVVRGDSAAYFCASSSPNSGANVLTFGAGSRLTVL.

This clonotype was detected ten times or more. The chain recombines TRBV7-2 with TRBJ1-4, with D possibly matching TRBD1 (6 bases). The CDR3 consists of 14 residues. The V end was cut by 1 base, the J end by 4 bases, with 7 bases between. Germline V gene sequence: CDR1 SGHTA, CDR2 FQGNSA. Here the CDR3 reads CASSLGGGNEKLFF. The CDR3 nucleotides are TGTGCCAGCAGCTTAGGAGGGGGTAATGAAAAACTGTTTTTT.

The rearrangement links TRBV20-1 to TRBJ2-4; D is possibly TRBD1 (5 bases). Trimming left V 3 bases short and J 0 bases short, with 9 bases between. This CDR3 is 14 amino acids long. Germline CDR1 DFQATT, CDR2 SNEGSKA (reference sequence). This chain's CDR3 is CSASRTLAKNIQYF. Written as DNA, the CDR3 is TGCAGTGCTAGTCGGACACTAGCCAAAAACATTCAGTACTTC.

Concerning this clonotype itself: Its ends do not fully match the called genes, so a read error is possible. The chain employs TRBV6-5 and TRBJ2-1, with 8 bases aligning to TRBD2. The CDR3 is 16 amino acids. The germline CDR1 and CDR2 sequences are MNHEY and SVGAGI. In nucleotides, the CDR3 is TGTGCCAGCAGTTACTCTAGCGGGACTGTTACCAATGTGCAGTTCTTC. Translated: CASSYSSGTVTNVQFF.

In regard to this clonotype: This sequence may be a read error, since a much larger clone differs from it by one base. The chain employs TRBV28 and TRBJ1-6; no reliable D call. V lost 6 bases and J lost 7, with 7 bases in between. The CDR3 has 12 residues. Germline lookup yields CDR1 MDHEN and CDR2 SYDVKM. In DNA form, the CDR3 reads TGTGCCAGCAGGATAGGGAATTCACCCCTCCACTTT. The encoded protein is CASRIGNSPLHF.

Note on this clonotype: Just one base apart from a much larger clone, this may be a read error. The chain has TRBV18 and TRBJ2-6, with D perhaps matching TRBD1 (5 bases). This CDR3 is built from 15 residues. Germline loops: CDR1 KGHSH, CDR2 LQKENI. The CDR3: CASKQGDSGAKVLTF. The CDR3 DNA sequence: TGTGCCAGCAAGCAAGGTGACTCTGGGGCCAAAGTCCTGACTTTC.

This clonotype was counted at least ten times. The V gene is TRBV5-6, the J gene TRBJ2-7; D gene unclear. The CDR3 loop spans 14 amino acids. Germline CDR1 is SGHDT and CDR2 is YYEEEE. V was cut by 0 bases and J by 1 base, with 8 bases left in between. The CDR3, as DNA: TGTGCCAGCAGCTTGGCGTCAGAATCCTACGAGCAGTACTTC. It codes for CASSLASESYEQYF.

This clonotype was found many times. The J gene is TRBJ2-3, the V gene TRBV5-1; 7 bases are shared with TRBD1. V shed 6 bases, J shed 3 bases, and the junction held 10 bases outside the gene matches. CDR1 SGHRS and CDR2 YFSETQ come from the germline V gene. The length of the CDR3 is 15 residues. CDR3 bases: TGCGCCAGCAACGACCTGGGACAGAAAACAGATACGCAGTATTTT. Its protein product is CASNDLGQKTDTQYF.

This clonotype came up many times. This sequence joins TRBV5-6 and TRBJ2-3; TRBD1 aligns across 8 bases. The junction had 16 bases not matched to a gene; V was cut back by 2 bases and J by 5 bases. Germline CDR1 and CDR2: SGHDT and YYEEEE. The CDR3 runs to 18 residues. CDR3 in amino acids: CASSFSPTQGASQDTQYF. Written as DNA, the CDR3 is TGTGCCAGCAGCTTTTCCCCCACCCAGGGGGCATCGCAAGATACGCAGTATTTT.

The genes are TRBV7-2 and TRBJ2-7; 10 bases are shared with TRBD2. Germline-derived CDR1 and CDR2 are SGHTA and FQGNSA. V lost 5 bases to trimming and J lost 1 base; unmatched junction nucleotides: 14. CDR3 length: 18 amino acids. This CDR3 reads CASSRGEGLARDSYEQYF. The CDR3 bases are TGTGCCAGCAGCAGAGGGGAGGGACTAGCGAGAGATTCCTACGAGCAGTACTTC. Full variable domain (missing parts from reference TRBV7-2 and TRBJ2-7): GAGVSQSPSNKVTEKGKDVELRCDPISGHTALYWYRQSLGQGLEFLIYFQGNSAPDKSGLPSDRFSAERTGGSVSTLTIQRTQQEDSAVYLCASSRGEGLARDSYEQYFGPGTRLTVT.